This T cell receptor (beta chain) was sequenced for a study of blood T cell repertoires in COVID-19. Background on the study: COVID-19 samples collected from the United States, Italy and Spain covered acute and convalescent phases.

The CDR3 length is 16 residues. The J segment lost 3 bases and the V segment lost 3 bases, leaving 8 bases of the junction unmatched. Germline V gives CDR1 SGHDT, CDR2 YYEEEE. Sequencing used immunoSEQ multiplex PCR; TCRdb keeps in-frame clones, though not all of them. The profile shows fewer than 350,000 clones, approximately 86% of them singletons. The chain has TRBV5-6 and TRBJ2-1; 8 bases fit TRBD2. The sequencing sample was made of peripheral blood. This TCR derives from a woman in her 70s with COVID-19, enrolled during active disease. The CDR3 is CASSSSGGDFYNEQFF. For the CDR3, the DNA is TGTGCCAGCAGCTCCAGCGGGGGAGATTTCTACAATGAGCAGTTCTTC.